These 8 T cell receptor beta chains came from one sample sequenced in a study of cytomegalovirus exposure and HLA in healthy donors. Amplification used 60 Vbeta primers and 13 Jbeta primers. Generated by immunoSEQ multiplex PCR, the TCRdb table keeps only in-frame clones and is missing some. This table holds more than 150,000 clones, about 80% found once. Sequences were obtained from PBMCs. These receptors were obtained from a man between 18 and 35 years old in good health and CMV-seronegative.

The chain uses TRBV19 and TRBJ1-1; the D is unclear. The CDR3 totals 16 residues. V was cut by 5 bases and J by 3 bases, with 19 bases left in between. Germline CDR1 is LNHDA and CDR2 is SQIVND (reference sequence). The CDR3 loop is CASSLPISGIYTEAFF. CDR3 nucleotide sequence: TGTGCCAGTAGTCTCCCCATCTCGGGTATCTACACTGAAGCTTTCTTT.

The V call is TRBV7-3, the J call TRBJ2-7; D possibly corresponds to TRBD1 (6 bases). The CDR3 contains 14 residues. Per germline, CDR1 SGHTA and CDR2 FQGTGA. Trimming removed 1 base at V and 4 bases at J, with 11 bases between. In DNA form, the CDR3 reads TGTGCCAGCAGCTTAAAAGGGGGACCTTACGAGCAGTACTTC. Protein sequence: CASSLKGGPYEQYF.

The V call is TRBV18, the J call TRBJ2-7, with D tentatively TRBD2 (5 bases). Between the trimmed V and J ends, which lost 5 bases and 3 bases, there was a span of 14 bases. CDR3 size: 14 residues. Germline CDR1 KGHSH, CDR2 LQKENI. This chain's CDR3 is CASSSLARDYEQYF. The CDR3 DNA reads TGTGCCAGCTCATCCCTTGCGAGGGACTACGAGCAGTACTTC.

The rearrangement uses TRBV7-9 and TRBJ2-7; no clear D. V was cut by 0 bases and J by 3 bases, with 6 bases left in between. The CDR3 covers 13 residues. CDR1 and CDR2 (germline): SEHNR, FQNEAQ (reference sequence). The CDR3 sequence: CASSLAGNYEQYF. The CDR3 DNA is TGTGCCAGCAGCTTAGCTGGCAACTACGAGCAGTACTTC.

This clone was recorded only once. The chain has TRBV19 and TRBJ2-5, with D tentatively TRBD1 (6 bases). Per germline, CDR1 LNHDA and CDR2 SQIVND (reference sequence). The CDR3 runs to 13 residues. V was cut by 8 bases and J by 7 bases, with 17 bases left in between. Written as DNA, the CDR3 is TGTGCCAGTGCCGATACAGGGCCGGCGACCCAGTACTTC. Residues: CASADTGPATQYF.

The DNA of the CDR3 is TGCAGCGTCGGGAGGCAGGGGGCGGGGGGCTACACCTTC. This encodes CSVGRQGAGGYTF. V is TRBV29-1 and J is TRBJ1-2; 8 nucleotides agree with TRBD1. With V trimmed by 6 bases and J by 8 bases, 11 bases remained unmatched. CDR3 size: 13 residues. Germline loops: CDR1 SQVTM, CDR2 ANQGSEA. Supplemented by reference TRBV29-1 and TRBJ1-2, the full variable domain reads SAVISQKPSRDICQRGTSLTIQCQVDSQVTMMFWYRQQPGQSLTLIATANQGSEATYESGFVIDKFPISRPNLTFSTLTVSNMSPEDSSIYLCSVGRQGAGGYTFGSGTRLTVV.

The chain is built from TRBV25-1 and TRBJ1-2; 7 bases align to TRBD1. CDR1 MGHDK and CDR2 SYGVNS come from the germline V gene. The CDR3 consists of 15 residues. V shed 0 bases and J 5 bases; nucleotides not matched to a gene: 6. The CDR3 here is CASSEYNPGGYGYTF. The CDR3, as DNA: TGTGCCAGCAGTGAATATAATCCAGGGGGTTATGGCTACACCTTC.

This clone was observed a few times. The chain joins TRBV5-1 to TRBJ2-7; possibly TRBD2 for D (5 bases). There are 17 residues in the CDR3. Per the germline V gene, CDR1 is SGHRS and CDR2 is YFSETQ. The germline V and J ends were trimmed by 2 bases and 7 bases, with 25 bases remaining between them. CDR3 DNA sequence: TGCGCCAGCAGCTTATGGAGAGGGATGGGTGCTGCTGGGGAGCAGTACTTC. Translation: CASSLWRGMGAAGEQYF. Together with reference TRBV5-1 and TRBJ2-7, the CDR3 gives the full variable domain: KAGVTQTPRYLIKTRGQQVTLSCSPISGHRSVSWYQQTPGQGLQFLFEYFSETQRNKGNFPGRFSGRQFSNSRSEMNVSTLELGDSALYLCASSLWRGMGAAGEQYFGPGTRLTVT.